This T cell receptor (beta chain) was found in a study of cytomegalovirus exposure and HLA in healthy donors. Study-wide results and limits: Within an earlier analysis, most TCR beta V segments proved productive either about 87% or about 30% of the time. Most TCRs appeared rarely, but some public TCRs recurred in many donors.

From germline, CDR1 is SQVTM and CDR2 ANQGSEA. The CDR3 extends over 10 amino acids. V lost 8 bases, J lost 13 bases, and 15 bases lay in between. This clone was seen a handful of times. The target antigen is unknown. Amplification used 60 Vbeta primers and 13 Jbeta primers. The repertoire was sequenced with immunoSEQ multiplex PCR; TCRdb's copy has only in-frame clones and lacks some. The repertoire holds 150,000 to 200,000 clones, with about 82% as singletons. Healthy bone marrow donors made up the donors. V is TRBV29-1 and J is TRBJ2-1, with D perhaps matching TRBD2 (9 bases). The sequence was collected from a female donor in good health and CMV-seronegative. The sample consisted of PBMCs. The CDR3 spells CSPSGTGQFF. As DNA, the CDR3 is TGCAGCCCTAGCGGGACAGGACAGTTCTTC.